These 15 T cell receptor beta chains originate from one sample sequenced in a study of blood T cell repertoires in COVID-19. TCRdb's table, derived via immunoSEQ multiplex PCR, lists solely in-frame clones and lacks some. The sample lists 180,000 or so clones; around 86% were seen once. The sequenced sample consisted of peripheral blood. The origin of the receptors is a woman over 75 in a cohort sampled during active or convalescent COVID-19.

V gene TRBV5-6 combines with J gene TRBJ2-7, with D tentatively TRBD2 (6 bases). The CDR3 is made up of 15 amino acids. From germline, CDR1 is SGHDT and CDR2 YYEEEE. The V gene lost 6 bases and the J gene lost 1 base, with 17 bases spanning the gap. The CDR3 is CASTRRRRGSYEQYV. The CDR3 DNA sequence: TGTGCCAGCACCCGAAGGCGGAGGGGATCCTACGAGCAGTACGTC.

This rearrangement joins TRBV27 to TRBJ1-4; 7 bases are a match to TRBD1. The length of the CDR3 is 18 residues. Looked up from germline, CDR1 is MNHEY and CDR2 is SMNVEV (reference sequence). V was clipped by 5 bases and J by 6 bases; unmatched bases: 18. CDR3 sequence: CASSTTVTGRGGYEKLFF. DNA for the CDR3: TGTGCCAGCAGTACGACGGTGACAGGGCGGGGGGGTTATGAAAAACTGTTTTTT.

This clone has just one count. The V gene is TRBV7-6, the J gene TRBJ2-7; TRBD1 matches at 10 bases. V gave up 1 base and J gave up 3 bases; unmatched junction bases: 3. The CDR3 extends over 15 amino acids. Germline V gives CDR1 SGHVS, CDR2 FNYEAQ. The CDR3 is CASSLVDRGNYEQYF. The CDR3 coding sequence is TGTGCCAGCAGCTTAGTGGACAGGGGGAACTACGAGCAGTACTTC.

This chain links TRBV27 with TRBJ2-6; D unresolved. Germline V CDR1 and CDR2: MNHEY, SMNVEV (reference sequence). Between the trimmed V and J ends, which lost 3 bases and 2 bases, there was a span of 5 bases. The CDR3 is 14 amino acids. CDR3: CASSLRTGANVLTF. CDR3 bases: TGTGCCAGCAGTTTGCGCACTGGGGCCAACGTCCTGACTTTC.

This clone has just a few counts. This chain joins TRBV28 and TRBJ2-5; a possible D gene is TRBD1 (5 bases). The CDR3 contains 14 residues. Trimming removed 1 base at V and 2 bases at J, with 8 bases between. CDR1 MDHEN and CDR2 SYDVKM come from the germline V gene. CDR3 DNA sequence: TGTGCCAGCAGTTTATTGGGGCCACAAGAGACCCAGTACTTC. Protein sequence: CASSLLGPQETQYF. The variable domain in full, completed from reference TRBV28 and TRBJ2-5, reads DVKVTQSSRYLVKRTGEKVFLECVQDMDHENMFWYRQDPGLGLRLIYFSYDVKMKEKGDIPEGYSVSREKKERFSLILESASTNQTSMYLCASSLLGPQETQYFGPGTRLLVL.

This clone is a singleton in its sample. V gene TRBV7-6 combines with J gene TRBJ2-7; 9 nucleotides agree with TRBD1. Germline loops: CDR1 SGHVS, CDR2 FNYEAQ. The CDR3 sequence is 13 residues long. The V gene end was trimmed by 4 bases and the J gene end by 3 bases; junction bases not matched to a gene: 1. The CDR3 here is CASSSTGGYEQYF. The CDR3 coding sequence is TGTGCCAGCAGCTCGACAGGGGGCTACGAGCAGTACTTC.

V is TRBV3-1 (or the pseudogene TRBV3-2) and J is TRBJ1-1; possible D gene TRBD1, 5 bases. The CDR3 is 14 residues long. V lost 2 bases and J lost 4, with 11 bases in between. Germline loops: CDR1 LGHDT, CDR2 YNNKEL (reference sequence). DNA for the CDR3: TGTGCCAGCAGCCAAAACGCAGGGATCACTGAAGCTTTCTTT. It specifies CASSQNAGITEAFF.

V usage is TRBV5-1 and J usage is TRBJ2-1; 13 bases line up with TRBD2. This CDR3 spans 16 amino acids. Unmatched junction bases numbered 5, after V lost 3 bases and J lost 5 bases. Per the germline V gene, CDR1 is SGHRS and CDR2 is YFSETQ. The CDR3 DNA reads TGCGCCAGCAGCTGGGCTGGACTAGCGGGAGACAATGAGCAGTTCTTC. It specifies CASSWAGLAGDNEQFF.

The genes are TRBV7-9 and TRBJ2-1; D is perhaps TRBD1 (5 bases). The germline CDR1 and CDR2 sequences are SEHNR and FQNEAQ (reference sequence). This CDR3 is built from 14 residues. Trimming removed 3 bases at V and 0 bases at J, with 6 bases between. The DNA for the CDR3 is TGTGCCAGCAGCTTGGACATCTCCTACAATGAGCAGTTCTTC. Translated, it gives CASSLDISYNEQFF.

Only a few counts were recorded for this clone. This chain links TRBV6-1 with TRBJ2-7; 13 bases line up with TRBD2. J was trimmed by 6 bases and V by 3 bases; bases with no gene match: 5. Per germline, CDR1 MNHNS and CDR2 SASEGT. CDR3 length: 15 amino acids. This chain's CDR3 is CASSEHGLAGAEQYV. The CDR3 DNA sequence: TGTGCCAGCAGTGAGCACGGACTAGCGGGAGCCGAGCAGTACGTC.

This clone has a single count. The chain recombines TRBV6-5 with TRBJ2-1; TRBD1 matches at 11 bases. The CDR3 covers 15 residues. Germline lookup yields CDR1 MNHEY and CDR2 SVGAGI. V lost 4 bases to trimming and J lost 6 bases; unmatched junction nucleotides: 5. The CDR3 region is CASSSPGQGVNEQFF. The CDR3 DNA follows: TGTGCCAGCAGTTCTCCGGGACAGGGGGTCAATGAGCAGTTCTTC.

The V and J genes are TRBV3-1 (or the pseudogene TRBV3-2) and TRBJ2-7; 10 bases are shared with TRBD1. The CDR3 has 13 amino acids. Per the germline V gene, CDR1 is LGHDT and CDR2 is YNNKEL (reference sequence). With 3 bases clipped from V and 12 bases from J, the junction kept 8 bases outside the gene matches. The CDR3 region has the DNA TGTGCCAGCAGCCATAGGGGACAGGGGCGTATGTACGTC. Its protein is CASSHRGQGRMYV.

The V and J genes are TRBV9 and TRBJ2-3, with D uncertain. Per the germline V gene, CDR1 is SGDLS and CDR2 is YYNGEE. The CDR3 covers 13 residues. V was clipped by 0 bases and J by 3 bases, with 5 bases between them. CDR3 loop: CASSVVQTDTQYF. In nucleotides, the CDR3 is TGTGCCAGCAGCGTAGTCCAGACAGATACGCAGTATTTT.

The sample holds a few counts of this clone. The rearrangement uses TRBV5-4 and TRBJ2-1; maybe TRBD2 (6 bases). This CDR3 comprises 14 residues. Trimming took 4 bases from V and 6 from J, leaving 14 bases between them. The germline V gene has CDR1 SGHNT and CDR2 YYREEE (reference sequence). The CDR3 reads CASSPGVGGNEQFF. CDR3 sequence (DNA): TGTGCCAGCAGCCCCGGGGTGGGGGGCAATGAGCAGTTCTTC.

V gene TRBV12-3 or TRBV12-4 combines with J gene TRBJ1-6; TRBD1 is a possible D gene (6 bases). The CDR3 is 13 residues long. The germline V and J ends were trimmed by 9 bases and 7 bases, with 13 bases remaining between them. CDR3 nucleotides: TGTGCCAGTCATTGGACAGACAATTCACCCCTCCACTTT. Translation gives CASHWTDNSPLHF.